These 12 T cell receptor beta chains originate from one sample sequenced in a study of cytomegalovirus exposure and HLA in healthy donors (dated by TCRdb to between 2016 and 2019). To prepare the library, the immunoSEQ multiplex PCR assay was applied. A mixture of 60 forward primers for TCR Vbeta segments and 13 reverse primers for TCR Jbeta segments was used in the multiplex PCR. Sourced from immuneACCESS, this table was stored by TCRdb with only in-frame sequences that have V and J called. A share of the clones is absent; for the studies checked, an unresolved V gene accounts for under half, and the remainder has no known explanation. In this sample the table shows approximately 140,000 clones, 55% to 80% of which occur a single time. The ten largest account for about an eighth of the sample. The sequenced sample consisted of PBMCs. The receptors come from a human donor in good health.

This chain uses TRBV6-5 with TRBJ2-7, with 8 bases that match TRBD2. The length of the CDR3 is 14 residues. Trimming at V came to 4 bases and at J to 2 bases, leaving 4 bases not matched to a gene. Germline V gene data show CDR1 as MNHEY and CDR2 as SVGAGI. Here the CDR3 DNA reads TGTGCCAGCAGTTTGGGAGCGGGAGCCTACGAGCAGTACTTC. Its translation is CASSLGAGAYEQYF.

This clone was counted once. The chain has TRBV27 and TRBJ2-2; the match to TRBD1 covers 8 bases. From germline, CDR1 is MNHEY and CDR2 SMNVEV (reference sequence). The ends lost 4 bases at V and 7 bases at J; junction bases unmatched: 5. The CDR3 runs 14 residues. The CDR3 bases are TGTGCCAGCAGTTCAAGACAGGGGAACGGGGAGCTGTTTTTT. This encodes CASSSRQGNGELFF.

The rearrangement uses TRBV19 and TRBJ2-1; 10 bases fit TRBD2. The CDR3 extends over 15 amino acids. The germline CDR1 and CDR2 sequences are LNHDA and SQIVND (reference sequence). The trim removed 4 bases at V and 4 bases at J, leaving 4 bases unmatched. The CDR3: CASSNRTSGYNEQFF. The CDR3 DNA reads TGTGCCAGTAGTAACCGGACTAGCGGATACAATGAGCAGTTCTTC.

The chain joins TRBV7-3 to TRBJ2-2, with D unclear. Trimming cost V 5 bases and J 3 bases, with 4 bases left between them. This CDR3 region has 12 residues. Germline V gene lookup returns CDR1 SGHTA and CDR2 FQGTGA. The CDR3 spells CASSLHTGELFF. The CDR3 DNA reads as TGTGCCAGCAGCCTCCACACCGGGGAGCTGTTTTTT. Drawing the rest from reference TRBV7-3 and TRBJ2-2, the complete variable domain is GAGVSQTPSNKVTEKGKYVELRCDPISGHTALYWYRQSLGQGPEFLIYFQGTGAADDSGLPNDRFFAVRPEGSVSTLKIQRTERGDSAVYLCASSLHTGELFFGEGSRLTVL.

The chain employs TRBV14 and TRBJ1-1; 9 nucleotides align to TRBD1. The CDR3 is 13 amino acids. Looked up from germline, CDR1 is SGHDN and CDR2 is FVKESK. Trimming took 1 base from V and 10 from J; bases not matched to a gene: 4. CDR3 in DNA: TGTGCCAGCAGCCAAGCTAGGACAGGGGTAGCTTTCTTT. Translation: CASSQARTGVAFF.

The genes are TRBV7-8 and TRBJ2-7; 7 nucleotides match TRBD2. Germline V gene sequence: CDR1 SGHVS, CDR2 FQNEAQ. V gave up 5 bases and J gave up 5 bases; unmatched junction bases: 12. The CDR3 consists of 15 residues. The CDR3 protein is CASSPVGGSTHEQYF. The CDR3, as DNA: TGTGCCAGCAGCCCCGTCGGCGGGAGCACCCACGAGCAGTACTTC.

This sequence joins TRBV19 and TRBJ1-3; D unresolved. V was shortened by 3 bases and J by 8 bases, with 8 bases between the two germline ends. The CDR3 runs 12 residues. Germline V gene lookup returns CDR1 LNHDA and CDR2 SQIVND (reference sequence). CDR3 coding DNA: TGTGCCAGTAGTATTCTCGGGGACACCATATATTTT. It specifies CASSILGDTIYF. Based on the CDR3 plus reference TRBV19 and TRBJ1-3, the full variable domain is DGGITQSPKYLFRKEGQNVTLSCEQNLNHDAMYWYRQDPGQGLRLIYYSQIVNDFQKGDIAEGYSVSREKKESFPLTVTSAQKNPTAFYLCASSILGDTIYFGEGSWLTVV.

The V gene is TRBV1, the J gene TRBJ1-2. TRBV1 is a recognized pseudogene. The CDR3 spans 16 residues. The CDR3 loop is CTSSPPERHNPCGYTF. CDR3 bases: TGCACCAGCAGCCCCCCTGAGAGGCACAATCCCTGTGGCTACACCTTC.

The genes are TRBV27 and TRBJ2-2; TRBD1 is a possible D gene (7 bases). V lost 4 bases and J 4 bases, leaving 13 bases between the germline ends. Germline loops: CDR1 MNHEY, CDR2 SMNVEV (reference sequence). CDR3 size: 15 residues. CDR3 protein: CASSSGDSLTGELFF. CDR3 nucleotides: TGTGCCAGCAGTTCGGGGGACAGCCTCACCGGGGAGCTGTTTTTT.

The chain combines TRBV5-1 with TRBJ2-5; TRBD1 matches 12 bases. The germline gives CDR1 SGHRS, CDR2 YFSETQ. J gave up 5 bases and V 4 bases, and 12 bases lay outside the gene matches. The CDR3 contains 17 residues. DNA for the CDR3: TGCGCCAGCAGCAGATTGCCGGGACAGGGGGCGGGGGAGACCCAGTACTTC. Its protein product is CASSRLPGQGAGETQYF.

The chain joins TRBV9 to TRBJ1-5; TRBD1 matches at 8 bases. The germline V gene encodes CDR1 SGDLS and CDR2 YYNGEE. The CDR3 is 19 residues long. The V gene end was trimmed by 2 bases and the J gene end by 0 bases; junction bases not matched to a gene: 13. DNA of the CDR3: TGTGCCAGCAGCGTTTCCCCGGACAGGGTTCCGCATAGCAATCAGCCCCAGCATTTT. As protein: CASSVSPDRVPHSNQPQHF.

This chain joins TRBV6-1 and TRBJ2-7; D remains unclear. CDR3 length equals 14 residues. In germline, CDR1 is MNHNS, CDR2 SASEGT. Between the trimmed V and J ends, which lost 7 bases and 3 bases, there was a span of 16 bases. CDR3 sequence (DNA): TGTGCCAGCACCTTTTCTCAGGTTTTCTACGAGCAGTACTTC. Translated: CASTFSQVFYEQYF.